These 4 T cell receptor beta chains originate from one sample sequenced in a study of regulatory dendritic cells for organ transplantation. TCRdb's copy holds only in-frame clones and misses some; the assay was immunoSEQ multiplex PCR. The sample includes just under 8,000 clones, around 70% of them seen just once. Sorted T cells were CFSE-labeled and cultured less than 6 days with allogeneic regulatory or mature dendritic cells at 1:10. The antigens these receptors bind are not known. Source material: memory CD4+ T cells from blood cultured with dendritic cells. Subset indicated: CD45RO+ memory T cells. The receptors here all came from a human donor in good health.

This clone was seen more than once but under ten times. This chain links TRBV5-1 with TRBJ2-1; D possibly corresponds to TRBD2 (5 bases). V lost 1 base and J 8 bases, leaving 19 bases between the germline ends. CDR3 length: 16 residues. Germline values: CDR1 SGHRS, CDR2 YFSETQ. The CDR3 region is CASSLLSLPGEDEQFF. CDR3 bases: TGCGCCAGCAGCTTGTTGTCCCTCCCCGGGGAAGATGAGCAGTTCTTC.

The chain recombines TRBV5-4 with TRBJ2-6; D is uncertain. This CDR3 spans 18 amino acids. Deletions cut 1 base from V and 0 bases from J, with 14 bases between. CDR1 SGHNT and CDR2 YYREEE come from the germline V gene (reference sequence). The CDR3: CASSLNVRYPSGANVLTF. As DNA, the CDR3 is TGTGCCAGCAGCTTGAATGTCAGATACCCCTCTGGGGCCAACGTCCTGACTTTC.

The rearrangement joins TRBV4-1 to TRBJ2-2; TRBD1 agrees at 10 bases. The CDR3 length is 17 residues. The germline V gene encodes CDR1 MGHRA and CDR2 YSYEKL. With V trimmed by 0 bases and J by 6 bases, 7 bases remained unmatched. CDR3 nucleotides: TGCGCCAGCAGCCAAGATAGAGTGACAGGGGGCTCCGGGGAGCTGTTTTTT. Its translation: CASSQDRVTGGSGELFF.

J is TRBJ1-1 and V is TRBV7-3, with 8 positions matching TRBD1. The CDR3 runs to 13 residues. The germline CDR1 and CDR2 sequences are SGHTA and FQGTGA. J gave up 5 bases and V 6 bases, and 5 bases lay outside the gene matches. CDR3 amino acids: CASSTQGATEAFF. The DNA of the CDR3 is TGTGCCAGCAGTACTCAGGGGGCGACTGAAGCTTTCTTT.